This T cell receptor beta chain was documented in a study of T cell responses to AZD1222 COVID-19 vaccine. Whole-study results and caveats: Spike-wide coverage was observed for vaccine-associated CD4 TCRs, with dominant responses at 160-218 and 743-854. Targeting of unmutated variant regions was reportedly seen in nearly half of spike-specific TCRs. Seropositive status at baseline applied to only a handful of AZD1222 recipients.

Sequenced by immunoSEQ multiplex PCR; TCRdb stores in-frame clones only, minus some. Of roughly 180,000 clones listed, under 95% were seen once; the top ten hold approximately 1.2%. Comment on this clone: No antigen is known for it.

With 0 bases clipped from V and 4 bases from J, the junction kept 9 bases outside the gene matches. This CDR3 is built from 17 residues. Germline values: CDR1 KGHSH, CDR2 LQKENI. The sequence derives from an adult who received the AZD1222 COVID-19 vaccine. This sample comprised peripheral blood, obtained 28 days after the second AZD1222 dose. This sequence joins TRBV18 and TRBJ2-3; TRBD2 matches 8 bases. The CDR3 loop is CASSPPLGGGGSDTQYF. CDR3 DNA sequence: TGTGCCAGCTCACCACCTCTCGGGGGGGGCGGGTCAGATACGCAGTATTTT.